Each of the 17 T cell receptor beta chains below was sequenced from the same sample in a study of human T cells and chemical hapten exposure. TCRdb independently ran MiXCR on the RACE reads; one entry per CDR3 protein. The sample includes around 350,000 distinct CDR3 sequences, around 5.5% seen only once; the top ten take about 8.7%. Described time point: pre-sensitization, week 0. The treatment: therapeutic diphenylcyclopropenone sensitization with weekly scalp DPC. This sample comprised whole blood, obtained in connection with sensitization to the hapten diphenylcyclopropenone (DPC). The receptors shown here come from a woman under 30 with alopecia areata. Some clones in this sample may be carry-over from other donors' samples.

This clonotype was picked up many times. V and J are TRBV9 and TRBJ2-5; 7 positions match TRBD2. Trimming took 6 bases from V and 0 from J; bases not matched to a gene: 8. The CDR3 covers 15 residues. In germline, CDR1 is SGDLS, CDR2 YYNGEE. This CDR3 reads CASNPGGGNQETQYF. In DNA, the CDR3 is TGTGCCAGCAACCCCGGCGGGGGAAACCAAGAGACCCAGTACTTC.

The CDR3 is CAISSSEETQYF. CDR3 DNA: TGTGCCATCAGTTCCAGTGAAGAGACCCAGTACTTC. V is TRBV10-3 and J is TRBJ2-5, with D unclear. Deletions cut 5 bases from V and 3 bases from J, with 7 bases between. Germline V gene data show CDR1 as ENHRY and CDR2 as SYGVKD. The CDR3 is made up of 12 amino acids.

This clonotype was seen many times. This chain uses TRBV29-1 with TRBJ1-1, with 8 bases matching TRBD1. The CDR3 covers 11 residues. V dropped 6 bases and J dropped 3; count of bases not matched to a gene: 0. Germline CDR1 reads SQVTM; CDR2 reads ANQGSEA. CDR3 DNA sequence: TGCAGCGTGACAGGGGACACTGAAGCTTTCTTT. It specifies CSVTGDTEAFF.

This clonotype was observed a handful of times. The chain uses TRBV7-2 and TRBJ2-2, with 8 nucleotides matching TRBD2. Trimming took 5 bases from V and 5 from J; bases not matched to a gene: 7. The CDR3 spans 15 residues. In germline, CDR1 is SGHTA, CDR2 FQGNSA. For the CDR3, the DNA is TGTGCCAGCAGCCTGAGCGGGGGACGGACCGGGGAGCTGTTTTTT. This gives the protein CASSLSGGRTGELFF.

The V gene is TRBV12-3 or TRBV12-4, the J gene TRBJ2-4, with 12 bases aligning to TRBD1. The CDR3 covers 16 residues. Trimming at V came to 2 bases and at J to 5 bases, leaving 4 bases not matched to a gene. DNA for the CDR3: TGTGCCAGCAGTTTAAGCGGGACAGGGGGCCAAAACATTCAGTACTTC. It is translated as CASSLSGTGGQNIQYF.

Written as DNA, the CDR3 is TGTGCCATCAAACCAGCGGACCCCCAGGAGACCCAGTACTTC. Protein sequence: CAIKPADPQETQYF. The chain links TRBV10-3 to TRBJ2-5; weak D call: TRBD2 (5 bases). V was pared by 7 bases and J by 5 bases, with 17 bases between. CDR1 is ENHRY, CDR2 SYGVKD, per germline. The CDR3 runs to 14 residues.

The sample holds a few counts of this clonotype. The CDR3 protein is CAISFQDTGELFF. DNA for the CDR3: TGTGCCATCAGTTTCCAGGACACCGGGGAGCTGTTTTTT. This sequence joins TRBV10-3 and TRBJ2-2; D unclear. Germline V CDR1 and CDR2: ENHRY, SYGVKD. CDR3 length equals 13 residues. The V and J ends lost 5 bases and 3 bases respectively, with 7 bases between them.

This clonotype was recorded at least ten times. The CDR3, as DNA: TGTGCCAGCAGTCGAGGGACCCCGTCCTACAATGAGCAGTTCTTC. The encoded protein is CASSRGTPSYNEQFF. This chain uses TRBV12-3 or TRBV12-4 with TRBJ2-1; D tentatively reads TRBD1 or TRBD2 (5 bases each). The CDR3 runs to 15 residues. V lost 5 bases to trimming and J lost 1 base, with 12 bases between them.

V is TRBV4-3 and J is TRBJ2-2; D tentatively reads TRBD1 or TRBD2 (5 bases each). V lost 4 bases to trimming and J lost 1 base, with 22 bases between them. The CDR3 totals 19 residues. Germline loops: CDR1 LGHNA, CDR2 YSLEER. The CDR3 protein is CASSRILRVGTENTGELFF. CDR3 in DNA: TGCGCCAGCAGCCGTATCTTACGAGTCGGGACGGAGAACACCGGGGAGCTGTTTTTT.

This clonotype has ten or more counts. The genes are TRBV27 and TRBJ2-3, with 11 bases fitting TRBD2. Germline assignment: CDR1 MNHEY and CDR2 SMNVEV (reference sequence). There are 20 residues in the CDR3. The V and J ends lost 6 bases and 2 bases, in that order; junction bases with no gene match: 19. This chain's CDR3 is CASSLRMSLAGGQDTDTQYF. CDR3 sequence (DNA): TGTGCCAGCAGCCTGAGGATGTCGCTAGCGGGGGGCCAAGACACAGATACGCAGTATTTT.

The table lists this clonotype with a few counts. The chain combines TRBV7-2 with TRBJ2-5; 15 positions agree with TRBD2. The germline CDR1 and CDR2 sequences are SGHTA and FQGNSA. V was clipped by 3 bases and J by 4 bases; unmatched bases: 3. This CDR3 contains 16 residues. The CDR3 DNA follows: TGTGCCAGCAGCTTTGGACTAGCGGGGGGGCTAGAGACCCAGTACTTC. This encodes CASSFGLAGGLETQYF. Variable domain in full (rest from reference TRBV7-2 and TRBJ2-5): GAGVSQSPSNKVTEKGKDVELRCDPISGHTALYWYRQSLGQGLEFLIYFQGNSAPDKSGLPSDRFSAERTGGSVSTLTIQRTQQEDSAVYLCASSFGLAGGLETQYFGPGTRLLVL.

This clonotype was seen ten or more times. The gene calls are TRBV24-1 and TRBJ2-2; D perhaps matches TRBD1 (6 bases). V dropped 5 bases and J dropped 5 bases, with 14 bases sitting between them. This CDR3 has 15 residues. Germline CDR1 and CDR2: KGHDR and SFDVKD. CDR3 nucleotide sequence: TGTGCCACCAGTGGCAAAACAGGGCTAACCGGGGAGCTGTTTTTT. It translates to CATSGKTGLTGELFF.

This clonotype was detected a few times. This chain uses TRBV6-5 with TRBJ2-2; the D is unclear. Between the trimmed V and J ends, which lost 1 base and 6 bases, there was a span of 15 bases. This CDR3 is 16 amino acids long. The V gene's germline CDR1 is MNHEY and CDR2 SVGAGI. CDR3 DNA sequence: TGTGCCAGCAGTTACTGGTCGGAGAAATGGTCCGGGGAGCTGTTTTTT. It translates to CASSYWSEKWSGELFF.

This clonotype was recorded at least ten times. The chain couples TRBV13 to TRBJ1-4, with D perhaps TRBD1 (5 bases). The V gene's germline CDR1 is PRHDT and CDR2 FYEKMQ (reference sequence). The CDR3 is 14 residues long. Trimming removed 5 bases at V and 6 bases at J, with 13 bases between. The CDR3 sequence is CASSLKGRYEKLFF. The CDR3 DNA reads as TGTGCCAGCAGCCTCAAGGGGCGATATGAAAAACTGTTTTTT.

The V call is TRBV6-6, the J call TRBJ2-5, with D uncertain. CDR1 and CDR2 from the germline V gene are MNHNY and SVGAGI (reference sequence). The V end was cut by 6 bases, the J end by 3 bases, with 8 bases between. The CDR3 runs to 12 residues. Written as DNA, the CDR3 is TGTGCCAGCAGGTTCGGCAAAGAGACCCAGTACTTC. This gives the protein CASRFGKETQYF.

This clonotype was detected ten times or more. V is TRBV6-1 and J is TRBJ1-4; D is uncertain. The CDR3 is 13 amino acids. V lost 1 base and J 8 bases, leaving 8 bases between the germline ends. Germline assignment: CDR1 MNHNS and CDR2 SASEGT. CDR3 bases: TGTGCCAGCAGTGAAGAAAGACGAGAAAAACTGTTTTTT. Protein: CASSEERREKLFF.

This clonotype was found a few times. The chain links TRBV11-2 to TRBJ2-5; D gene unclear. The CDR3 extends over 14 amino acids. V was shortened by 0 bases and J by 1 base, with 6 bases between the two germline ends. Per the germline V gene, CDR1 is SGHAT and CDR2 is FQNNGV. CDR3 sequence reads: CASSLDRIQETQYF. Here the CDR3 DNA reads TGTGCCAGCAGCTTAGATCGGATCCAAGAGACCCAGTACTTC.